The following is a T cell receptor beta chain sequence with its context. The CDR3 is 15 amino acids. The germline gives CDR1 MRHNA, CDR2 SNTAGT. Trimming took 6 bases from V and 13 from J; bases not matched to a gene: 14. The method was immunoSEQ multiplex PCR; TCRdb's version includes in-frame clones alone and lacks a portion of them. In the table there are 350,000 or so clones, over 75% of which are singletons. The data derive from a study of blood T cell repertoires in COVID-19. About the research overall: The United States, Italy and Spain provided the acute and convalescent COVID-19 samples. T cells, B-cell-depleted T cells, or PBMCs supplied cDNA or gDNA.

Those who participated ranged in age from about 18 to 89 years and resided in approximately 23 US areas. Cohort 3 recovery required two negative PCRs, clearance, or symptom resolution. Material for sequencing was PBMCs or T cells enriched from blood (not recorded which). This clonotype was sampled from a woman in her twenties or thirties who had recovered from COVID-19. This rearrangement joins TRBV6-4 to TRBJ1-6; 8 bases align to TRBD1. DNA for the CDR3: TGTGCCAGCAGCTTGCAGGGGGCCGGGGGGTCTCCCCTCCACTTT. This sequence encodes CASSLQGAGGSPLHF.